This T cell receptor (beta chain) was sequenced in a study of blood T cell repertoires in COVID-19. Only in-frame clones appear in the TCRdb table, and some are missing; sequencing was by immunoSEQ multiplex PCR. Here the sample spans tens of thousands of clones, around 82% being singletons. Germline V CDR1 and CDR2: LGHDT, YNNKEL (reference sequence). The CDR3 loop spans 14 amino acids. V trimming: 6 bases; J trimming: 3 bases; junction bases outside the gene matches: 6. V is TRBV3-1 (or the pseudogene TRBV3-2) and J is TRBJ2-3, with TRBD2 matching over 7 bases. This TCR came from a human donor in a cohort sampled during active COVID-19. The sequenced sample consisted of peripheral blood. The CDR3 nucleotides are TGTGCCAGCAGATCTAGCGGTGCGACAGATACGCAGTATTTT. Its protein product is CASRSSGATDTQYF.